The T cell receptor (beta chain) described here comes from a study of patients and donors after allogeneic stem cell transplantation. V gave up 4 bases and J gave up 6 bases, with 12 bases separating them. Germline V gene data show CDR1 as SGDLS and CDR2 as YYNGEE. This CDR3 is 13 amino acids long. Each CDR3 protein is one row after TCRdb ran MiXCR on the RT-PCR reads. The sample yields some 150,000 distinct CDR3 sequences, 30% to 45% seen once. The TCR comes from a human donor who was either an allogeneic HSCT recipient or a stem cell or donor lymphocyte infusion donor (not recorded which). It is not recorded whose cells these are; they may come from a transplant donor. This chain connects TRBV9 to TRBJ2-3; perhaps D is TRBD1 or TRBD2 (5 bases each). The sequencing sample was made of blood, either unsorted or a sorted T cell fraction (not recorded which). The CDR3 DNA reads TGTGCCAGCAGCACAAGAGAGGGGGATACGCAGTATTTT. Amino acids: CASSTREGDTQYF.